One and the same sample provided the 32 T cell receptor beta chains below, sequenced in a study of blood T cells in healthy people across ages. It was with a sample-barcoded 5' primer and a J-beta primer mix that a second PCR of about 7 to 12 cycles was run. TCRdb analysed the 5' RACE reads with MiXCR anew, one entry per CDR3 protein. The sample includes approximately 800,000 distinct CDR3 sequences, 46% of them seen just once. The sequenced sample consisted of blood. These receptors all stem from a man older than 75 in good health.

With regard to this clonotype: The junction shows a germline mismatch at one end, possibly a read error. The chain is built from TRBV12-3 or TRBV12-4 and TRBJ2-3, with 10 positions matching TRBD1. This CDR3 has 14 amino acids. The CDR3 is CASSPGQGVDMQYF. The CDR3, as DNA: TGTGCCAGCAGTCCCGGACAGGGGGTGGATATGCAGTATTTT.

This clonotype was found a few times. This chain connects TRBV20-1 to TRBJ2-7; 7 nucleotides line up with TRBD1. Germline lookup yields CDR1 DFQATT and CDR2 SNEGSKA (reference sequence). This CDR3 has 15 residues. Trimming removed 3 bases from V and 2 bases from J; junction bases left unmatched: 10. CDR3 nucleotides: TGCAGTGCTAGGGACGACAGGGTGGTGACCTACGAGCAGTACTTC. Protein product: CSARDDRVVTYEQYF.

With regard to this clonotype: With a much larger clone just one base away, this may be a read error. This CDR3 is CSIEVQASEETQYF. The DNA for the CDR3 is TGCAGCATTGAAGTTCAGGCCTCTGAAGAGACCCAGTACTTC. The J gene is TRBJ2-5, the V gene TRBV29-1; D is undetermined. Germline loops: CDR1 SQVTM, CDR2 ANQGSEA. This CDR3 region has 14 residues.

The V call is TRBV7-2, the J call TRBJ2-7; D is tentatively TRBD1 or TRBD2 (5 bases each). Germline CDR1 and CDR2: SGHTA and FQGNSA. This CDR3 has 12 amino acids. Trimming removed 5 bases from V and 6 bases from J, with 11 bases in between. The CDR3 sequence: CASSPGPSEQYF. DNA of the CDR3: TGTGCCAGCAGCCCGGGGCCCTCCGAGCAGTACTTC.

The genes are TRBV28 and TRBJ2-4; D gene unclear. Gene TRBJ2-5 matches the end of the DNA better, so the J call may be wrong. CDR3 size: 16 residues. Germline CDR1 MDHEN, CDR2 SYDVKM. CDR3 sequence (DNA): TGTGCCAGCAGTCGGACCCAAACAGCAAATCAAGAGACCCAGTACTTC. As protein: CASSRTQTANQETQYF.

V usage is TRBV7-9 and J usage is TRBJ2-7; 7 positions match TRBD2. Germline V CDR1 and CDR2: SEHNR, FQNEAQ (reference sequence). After removal of 5 bases from V and 7 bases from J, the junction contained 14 bases not matched to a gene. CDR3 length: 15 residues. The CDR3 here is CASSIRAGEYSEQYF. CDR3 coding DNA: TGTGCCAGCAGCATTCGGGCGGGAGAATACAGTGAGCAGTACTTC.

The chain carries TRBV21-1 and TRBJ1-2. TRBV21-1 is described as a pseudogene. The CDR3 covers 15 residues. In DNA form, the CDR3 reads TGTGCCAGCAGCAAAAAAAGGCAAGGGGGAGGGGGCTACACCTTC. Amino acid sequence: CASSKKRQGGGGYTF.

This clonotype was observed a handful of times. In DNA form, the CDR3 reads TGTGCCACCAGCGAGGGACAGAGCACAGATACGCAGTATTTT. This sequence encodes CATSEGQSTDTQYF. This chain joins TRBV24-1 and TRBJ2-3, with TRBD1 matching 7 bases. This CDR3 spans 14 amino acids. Germline CDR1 KGHDR, CDR2 SFDVKD. V was clipped by 7 bases and J by 0 bases; unmatched bases: 3.

V is TRBV4-3 and J is TRBJ2-5; perhaps TRBD2 as D (5 bases). Trimming took 2 bases from V and 4 from J, leaving 11 bases between them. The CDR3 length is 14 residues. Germline CDR1 reads LGHNA; CDR2 reads YSLEER. The CDR3 DNA follows: TGCGCCAGCAGCCAAAATCCAGAGGGAGAGACCCAGTACTTC. It yields the protein CASSQNPEGETQYF.

This clonotype turned up a few times. The V and J genes are TRBV6-1 and TRBJ2-7; TRBD1 matches 8 bases. Unmatched junction bases numbered 9, after V lost 8 bases and J lost 3 bases. The germline gives CDR1 MNHNS, CDR2 SASEGT. The CDR3 totals 14 residues. The CDR3 is CASALDREDYEQYF. CDR3 DNA: TGTGCCAGCGCACTGGACAGGGAGGACTACGAGCAGTACTTC.

This clonotype has a handful of counts. V gene TRBV12-3 or TRBV12-4 combines with J gene TRBJ1-6; D gene unclear. The CDR3 has 14 amino acids. Trimming cost V 6 bases and J 7 bases, with 13 bases left between them. CDR3 residues: CASSLTGQNSPLHF. CDR3 DNA: TGTGCCAGCAGCTTAACGGGCCAAAATTCACCCCTCCACTTT.

A remark on this clonotype: An end of the junction differs from the germline gene, which may be a read error. This chain joins TRBV25-1 and TRBJ1-6; D call uncertain. The CDR3 loop spans 13 amino acids. Germline lookup yields CDR1 MGHDK and CDR2 SYGVNS. The CDR3: CAGSAPHRAPLHF. CDR3 in DNA: TGTGCCGGCAGTGCCCCCCACCGGGCACCCCTCCACTTT. Drawing the rest from reference TRBV25-1 and TRBJ1-6, the complete variable domain is EADIYQTPRYLVIGTGKKITLECSQTMGHDKMYWYQQDPGMELHLIHYSYGVNSTEKGDLSSESTVSRIRTEHFPLTLESARPSHTSQYLCAGSAPHRAPLHFGNGTRLTVT.

The chain recombines TRBV7-2 with TRBJ2-7, with D perhaps TRBD1 (6 bases). V was clipped by 0 bases and J by 9 bases, with 18 bases between them. CDR1 is SGHTA, CDR2 FQGNSA, per germline. The CDR3 extends over 15 amino acids. The CDR3 DNA is TGTGCCAGCAGCTTAGCGGACAGTTCCCGCGGATGGCAGTACTTC. The encoded protein is CASSLADSSRGWQYF. Combining the CDR3 with reference TRBV7-2 and TRBJ2-7 gives the whole variable domain GAGVSQSPSNKVTEKGKDVELRCDPISGHTALYWYRQSLGQGLEFLIYFQGNSAPDKSGLPSDRFSAERTGGSVSTLTIQRTQQEDSAVYLCASSLADSSRGWQYFGPGTRLTVT.

This clonotype was found a few times. The chain carries TRBV12-3 or TRBV12-4 and TRBJ2-6; no clear D gene. V was trimmed by 6 bases and J by 1 base, leaving 7 bases between them. CDR3 size: 14 residues. Written as DNA, the CDR3 is TGTGCCAGCAGATCCCCGTCTGGGGCCAACGTCCTGACTTTC. It encodes CASRSPSGANVLTF.

The chain is built from TRBV20-1 and TRBJ2-3; 8 bases map to TRBD2. The CDR3 is 14 amino acids. V dropped 0 bases and J dropped 4; count of bases not matched to a gene: 3. Per the germline V gene, CDR1 is DFQATT and CDR2 is SNEGSKA (reference sequence). In DNA form, the CDR3 reads TGCAGTGCTAGAGACGGGACTAGTTCAGATACGCAGTATTTT. Amino acids: CSARDGTSSDTQYF.

This clonotype was detected a few times. This chain links TRBV20-1 with TRBJ2-3; TRBD2 matches at 10 bases. The CDR3 contains 17 residues. The V segment lost 0 bases and the J segment 6 bases; nucleotides outside the gene matches: 12. Germline V gene sequence: CDR1 DFQATT, CDR2 SNEGSKA (reference sequence). The CDR3 region is CSAREGLAVRYADTQYF. The CDR3 region has the DNA TGCAGTGCTAGAGAAGGACTAGCGGTTCGGTATGCGGATACGCAGTATTTT.

The chain employs TRBV12-3 or TRBV12-4 and TRBJ1-3, with TRBD1 identical over 7 bases. This CDR3 is 14 amino acids long. V lost 6 bases, J lost 1 base, and 3 bases stayed unmatched. CDR3 sequence: CASRETGSGNTIYF. In DNA, the CDR3 is TGTGCCAGCAGGGAGACAGGGTCTGGAAACACCATATATTTT.

The rearrangement links TRBV9 to TRBJ2-3; D gene uncertain. This CDR3 has 15 residues. V lost 1 base to trimming and J lost 2 bases, with 11 bases between them. Germline CDR1 SGDLS, CDR2 YYNGEE. CDR3 sequence: CASSVRGQFTDTQYF. The CDR3 DNA sequence: TGTGCCAGCAGCGTACGAGGCCAGTTCACAGATACGCAGTATTTT.

The V and J genes are TRBV4-3 and TRBJ2-5, with a tentative D call TRBD1 (5 bases). The J call may be incorrect, as the DNA end agrees better with TRBJ2-7. CDR3 size: 13 residues. Germline V gene data show CDR1 as LGHNA and CDR2 as YSLEER. DNA of the CDR3: TGCGCCAGCAGCCAAGACAGGGCGACCGAGCAGTACTTC. This translates into CASSQDRATEQYF.

Only a few counts were recorded for this clonotype. The chain uses TRBV7-3 and TRBJ2-3, with 12 positions matching TRBD1. Germline CDR1 is SGHTA and CDR2 is FQGTGA. V shed 8 bases, J shed 4 bases, and the junction held 7 bases outside the gene matches. The CDR3 is 15 residues long. The CDR3 DNA reads as TGTGCCAGCGGACTGGGACAGGGGGCCGCAGATACGCAGTATTTT. Translating gives CASGLGQGAADTQYF.

CDR3 sequence: CAISDLRTDTQYF. The CDR3 DNA reads TGTGCCATCAGTGACCTGCGCACAGATACGCAGTATTTT. V and J are TRBV10-3 and TRBJ2-3, with D unclear. Germline values: CDR1 ENHRY, CDR2 SYGVKD. This CDR3 contains 13 residues. The germline V and J ends were trimmed by 3 bases and 1 base, with 5 bases remaining between them.

A word on this clonotype: One end of the junction does not line up with germline, which may come from a read error. The rearrangement joins TRBV10-3 to TRBJ2-1, with TRBD2 matching 7 bases. Per germline, CDR1 ENHRY and CDR2 SYGVKD. CDR3 length: 13 amino acids. The CDR3 DNA reads as TGTGCCATCAACGGACTAGAGGACAATGAACAGTTCTTC. Translation gives CAINGLEDNEQFF.

The chain carries TRBV10-3 and TRBJ2-5; D remains unclear. This CDR3 has 12 residues. Germline CDR1 ENHRY, CDR2 SYGVKD. The germline V and J ends were trimmed by 4 bases and 0 bases, with 3 bases remaining between them. CDR3: CAISAYQETQYF. CDR3 DNA: TGTGCCATCAGTGCCTACCAAGAGACCCAGTACTTC.

The rearrangement joins TRBV20-1 to TRBJ2-5; TRBD2 agrees at 7 bases. Germline V lookup: CDR1 DFQATT, CDR2 SNEGSKA (reference sequence). The CDR3 sequence is 11 residues long. The ends lost 1 base at V and 7 bases at J; junction bases unmatched: 0. This CDR3 is CSARGGRTQYF. The CDR3 DNA follows: TGCAGTGCTAGAGGCGGGAGGACCCAGTACTTC.

J is TRBJ1-6 and V is TRBV5-1, with 9 bases lining up with TRBD1. V trimming: 0 bases; J trimming: 6 bases; junction bases outside the gene matches: 4. The CDR3 loop spans 16 amino acids. Per the germline V gene, CDR1 is SGHRS and CDR2 is YFSETQ. DNA of the CDR3: TGCGCCAGCAGCTTGGAGTTGGGACAGGGTAATTCACCCCTCCACTTT. Protein: CASSLELGQGNSPLHF.

This clonotype was seen a handful of times. This chain uses TRBV20-1 with TRBJ2-5; D uncertain. The length of the CDR3 is 13 residues. V was pared by 1 base and J by 5 bases, with 11 bases between. The germline V gene has CDR1 DFQATT and CDR2 SNEGSKA (reference sequence). Written as DNA, the CDR3 is TGCAGTGCTAGAGGGACGCCTGGGGAGACCCAGTACTTC. This translates into CSARGTPGETQYF.

The V gene is TRBV3-1, the J gene TRBJ2-6; D remains ambiguous. Germline values: CDR1 LGHDT, CDR2 YNNKEL (reference sequence). With 1 base removed from V and 4 bases from J, the gap between germline ends came to 2 bases. The CDR3 consists of 13 residues. The CDR3 nucleotides read TGTGCCAGCAGCCAAGGGGGGGCCAACGTCCTGACTTTC. Translating gives CASSQGGANVLTF.

This clonotype was recorded many times. CDR3 protein: CASSLRQGQGEQYF. The CDR3 bases are TGTGCCAGCAGCTTGAGACAGGGCCAAGGGGAGCAGTACTTC. V gene TRBV7-2 combines with J gene TRBJ2-7, with TRBD1 identical over 7 bases. Germline trimming cut 3 bases from V and 7 bases from J; bases unmatched to any gene: 9. There are 14 residues in the CDR3. Looked up from germline, CDR1 is SGHTA and CDR2 is FQGNSA.

This clonotype has a handful of counts. The chain uses TRBV4-3 and TRBJ2-1; 9 nucleotides match TRBD2. The germline gives CDR1 LGHNA, CDR2 YSLEER. V shed 1 base, J shed 6 bases, and the junction held 10 bases outside the gene matches. The CDR3 is 17 amino acids. CDR3 protein: CASSQVISAGGGNEQFF. In DNA form, the CDR3 reads TGCGCCAGCAGCCAAGTAATCTCAGCGGGAGGTGGCAATGAGCAGTTCTTC.

This clonotype was counted only a few times. This could be a read error, since a much larger clone is one nucleotide away. The chain uses TRBV10-3 and TRBJ2-4; 8 nucleotides line up with TRBD1. The DNA end lines up better with TRBJ2-7; the J call may be wrong. From germline, CDR1 is ENHRY and CDR2 SYGVKD. The CDR3 sequence is 13 residues long. The CDR3 DNA sequence: TGTGCCATCAGTGAGGGACAGGGCTACGAGCAGTACTTC. Translated: CAISEGQGYEQYF.

The chain employs TRBV6-1 and TRBJ2-1; 14 positions match TRBD2. V lost 8 bases, J lost 5 bases, and 14 bases stayed unmatched. Germline V lookup: CDR1 MNHNS, CDR2 SASEGT. This CDR3 has 18 residues. CDR3 nucleotides: TGTGCCAGCTACGGGAGGGGACTAGCGGGAGAAAAGCACAATGAGCAGTTCTTC. Translated, it gives CASYGRGLAGEKHNEQFF.

This clonotype was seen only a few times. The J gene is TRBJ2-5, the V gene TRBV5-1; no definite D call. Trimming removed 8 bases at V and 0 bases at J, with 14 bases between. Germline lookup yields CDR1 SGHRS and CDR2 YFSETQ. The CDR3 has 14 amino acids. This CDR3 reads CASTRNSHQETQYF. The CDR3 DNA follows: TGCGCCAGTACCCGGAATAGTCACCAAGAGACCCAGTACTTC.